Only one count was recorded for the clone carrying this TCR beta chain. Its antigen is not known. Germline V gene lookup returns CDR1 LNHDA and CDR2 SQIVND (reference sequence). V was pared by 5 bases and J by 2 bases, with 5 bases of the junction left unmatched. The CDR3 is 14 amino acids. While the first cohort had some 700 subjects, the donors belonged to the separate validation cohort of roughly 130 subjects. The source of the sample is a study of cytomegalovirus exposure and HLA in healthy donors. Study context: The use of the same platform for the approximately 130 validation repertoires and the 550 to 850 first-cohort repertoires was reported by a later analysis.

Study observations and caveats: Generally TCR sequences proved uncommon, though certain public TCRs appeared in numerous donors. There were under 200 TCR beta chains listed as cytomegalovirus-associated.

Here immunoSEQ multiplex PCR was the method, and the copy in TCRdb shows in-frame clones only, minus some. The sample holds some 250,000 clones; about 90% are singletons and the top ten take around 3.3%. The rearrangement joins TRBV19 to TRBJ2-7; 8 positions agree with TRBD1. This clonotype was obtained from a woman in her 30s in good health and CMV-seronegative. The source material was PBMCs. CDR3 in DNA: TGTGCCAGTAGTGTGGGACAGGCTCCCTACGAGCAGTACTTC. It is translated as CASSVGQAPYEQYF.